One sample yielded the 9 T cell receptor beta chains listed below, sequenced in a study of T cell repertoires in cytomegalovirus infection. TCRdb reprocessed the reads via MiXCR and lists one record per CDR3 protein. The table lists fewer than 550,000 distinct CDR3 sequences, about 30% of them singletons, with 13% in the top ten. The sequencing sample was made of PBMCs. These receptors came from a human donor in good health (CMV status not recorded). Some clones in this sample may be carry-over from other donors' samples.

CDR3 in DNA: TGTGCCAGCAGTCCCGGAAACATGAACACTGAAGCTTTCTTT. Translation gives CASSPGNMNTEAFF. The chain is built from TRBV6-1 and TRBJ1-1; D not resolved. Between the trimmed V and J ends, which lost 5 bases and 0 bases, there was a span of 10 bases. The CDR3 totals 14 residues. Germline V lookup: CDR1 MNHNS, CDR2 SASEGT.

This clonotype has only a few counts. The chain combines TRBV4-1 with TRBJ2-5, with D possibly TRBD1 on 5 matching bases. Trimming pared 0 bases from V and 2 bases from J, leaving 13 bases between. The CDR3 consists of 16 residues. Germline CDR1 is MGHRA and CDR2 is YSYEKL. The CDR3 sequence: CASSQEAGSTQETQYF. CDR3 DNA: TGCGCCAGCAGCCAAGAGGCAGGGTCGACTCAAGAGACCCAGTACTTC.

This clonotype was counted ten times or more. The CDR3 protein is CASSPGLHNEQFF. CDR3 coding DNA: TGTGCCAGCAGCCCGGGACTGCACAATGAGCAGTTCTTC. The J gene is TRBJ2-1, the V gene TRBV7-2; maybe TRBD2 (6 bases). The V end lost 5 bases, the J end lost 5 bases, and 10 bases lay between the germline ends. The CDR3 consists of 13 residues. Germline V gene data show CDR1 as SGHTA and CDR2 as FQGNSA.

This clonotype has just a few counts. The rearrangement uses TRBV20-1 and TRBJ2-1; D is unclear. V was cut by 2 bases and J by 6 bases, with 11 bases left in between. The CDR3 covers 13 residues. CDR1 is DFQATT and CDR2 is SNEGSKA in the germline V gene (reference sequence). The CDR3 DNA follows: TGCAGTGCTAGACCCAGTATCGGCAATGAGCAGTTCTTC. Translated, it gives CSARPSIGNEQFF.

Only a few counts were recorded for this clonotype. The CDR3 coding sequence is TGTGCCAGCCGGCTCAGGGGCCCCACTAATGAAAAACTGTTTTTT. Encoded protein: CASRLRGPTNEKLFF. The chain joins TRBV28 to TRBJ1-4, with D possibly TRBD1 on 6 matching bases. The CDR3 is 15 amino acids. The V gene's germline CDR1 is MDHEN and CDR2 SYDVKM. V dropped 8 bases and J dropped 2 bases, with 15 bases sitting between them. The complete variable domain, with remaining parts taken from reference TRBV28 and TRBJ1-4, reads DVKVTQSSRYLVKRTGEKVFLECVQDMDHENMFWYRQDPGLGLRLIYFSYDVKMKEKGDIPEGYSVSREKKERFSLILESASTNQTSMYLCASRLRGPTNEKLFFGSGTQLSVL.

This clonotype was seen a few times. V usage is TRBV6-1 and J usage is TRBJ1-3; 8 nucleotides match TRBD1. In germline, CDR1 is MNHNS, CDR2 SASEGT. The V gene end was trimmed by 8 bases and the J gene end by 2 bases; junction bases not matched to a gene: 17. CDR3 length: 18 residues. The CDR3 loop reads CASGKETGDPRPGNTIYF. In nucleotides, the CDR3 is TGTGCCAGCGGCAAAGAGACAGGGGACCCACGACCTGGAAACACCATATATTTT.

The chain employs TRBV6-1 and TRBJ2-1; tentatively, D is TRBD2 (6 bases). The CDR3 totals 12 residues. V shed 4 bases and J shed 7 bases, with 8 bases lying between them. CDR1 is MNHNS, CDR2 SASEGT, per germline. In DNA, the CDR3 is TGTGCCAGCAGTGTTGGGGGGAATGAGCAGTTCTTC. Translation: CASSVGGNEQFF.

This clonotype was observed a handful of times. The chain joins TRBV6-2 or TRBV6-3 to TRBJ2-3; 7 bases match TRBD2. Germline lookup yields CDR1 MNHEY and CDR2 SVGEGT. Unmatched junction bases numbered 12, after V lost 6 bases and J lost 6 bases. CDR3 size: 15 residues. In DNA, the CDR3 is TGTGCCAGCAGCCTCAGCAGCGGGATAGGCGATACGCAGTATTTT. Its translation: CASSLSSGIGDTQYF.

This clonotype appeared a few times. The genes are TRBV29-1 and TRBJ1-2, with 10 bases matching TRBD1. Germline CDR1 reads SQVTM; CDR2 reads ANQGSEA. V lost 6 bases, J lost 4 bases, and 2 bases stayed unmatched. This CDR3 is 12 amino acids long. The DNA for the CDR3 is TGCAGCGTCCGGACAGGGGGCTATGGCTACACCTTC. As protein: CSVRTGGYGYTF.